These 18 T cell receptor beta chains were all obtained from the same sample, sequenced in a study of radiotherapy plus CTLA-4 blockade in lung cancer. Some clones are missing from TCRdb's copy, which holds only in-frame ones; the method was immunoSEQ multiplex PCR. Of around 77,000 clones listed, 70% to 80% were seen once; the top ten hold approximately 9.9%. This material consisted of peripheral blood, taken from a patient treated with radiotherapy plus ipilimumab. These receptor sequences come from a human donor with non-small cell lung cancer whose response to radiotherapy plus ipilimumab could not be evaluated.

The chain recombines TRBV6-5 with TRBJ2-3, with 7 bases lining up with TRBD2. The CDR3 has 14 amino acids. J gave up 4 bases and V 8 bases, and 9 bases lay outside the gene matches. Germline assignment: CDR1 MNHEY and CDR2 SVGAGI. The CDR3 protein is CASHVGGSADTQYF. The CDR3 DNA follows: TGTGCCAGCCACGTCGGGGGGTCGGCAGATACGCAGTATTTT.

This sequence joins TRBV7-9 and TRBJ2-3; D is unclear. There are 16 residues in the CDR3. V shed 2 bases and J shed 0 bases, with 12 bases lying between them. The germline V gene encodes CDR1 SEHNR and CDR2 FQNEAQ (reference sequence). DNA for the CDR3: TGTGCCAGCAGCTTACTAGACTCCCCTAGCACAGATACGCAGTATTTT. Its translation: CASSLLDSPSTDTQYF. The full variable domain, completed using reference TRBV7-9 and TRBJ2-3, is DTGVSQNPRHKITKRGQNVTFRCDPISEHNRLYWYRQTLGQGPEFLTYFQNEAQLEKSRLLSDRFSAERPKGSFSTLEIQRTEQGDSAMYLCASSLLDSPSTDTQYFGPGTRLTVL.

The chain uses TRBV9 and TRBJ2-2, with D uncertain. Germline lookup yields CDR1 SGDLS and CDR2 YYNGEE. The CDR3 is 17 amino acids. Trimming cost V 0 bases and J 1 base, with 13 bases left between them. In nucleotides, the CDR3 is TGTGCCAGCAGCGTAGTTGGGCAAGCTAAGAACACCGGGGAGCTGTTTTTT. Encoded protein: CASSVVGQAKNTGELFF. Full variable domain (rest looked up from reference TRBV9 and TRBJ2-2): DSGVTQTPKHLITATGQRVTLRCSPRSGDLSVYWYQQSLDQGLQFLIQYYNGEERAKGNILERFSAQQFPDLHSELNLSSLELGDSALYFCASSVVGQAKNTGELFFGEGSRLTVL.

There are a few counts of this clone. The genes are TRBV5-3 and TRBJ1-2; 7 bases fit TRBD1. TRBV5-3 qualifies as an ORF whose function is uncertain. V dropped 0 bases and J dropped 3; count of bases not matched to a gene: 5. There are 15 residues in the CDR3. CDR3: CARSLVPDRYYGYTF. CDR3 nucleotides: TGTGCCAGAAGCTTGGTCCCGGACAGGTACTATGGCTACACCTTC.

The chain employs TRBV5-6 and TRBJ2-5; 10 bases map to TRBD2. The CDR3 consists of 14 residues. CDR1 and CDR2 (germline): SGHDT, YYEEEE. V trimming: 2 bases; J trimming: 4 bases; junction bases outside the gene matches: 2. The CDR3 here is CASSFRTSGETQYF. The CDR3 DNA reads TGTGCCAGCAGCTTTCGGACTAGCGGAGAGACCCAGTACTTC.

In DNA form, the CDR3 reads TGTGCCAGTAGTATAGCGGGAGGGGGAGATACGCAGTATTTT. It yields the protein CASSIAGGGDTQYF. The chain has TRBV19 and TRBJ2-3, with 8 bases matching TRBD2. The CDR3 is made up of 14 amino acids. V was clipped by 1 base and J by 5 bases; unmatched bases: 2. Germline V gene lookup returns CDR1 LNHDA and CDR2 SQIVND (reference sequence).

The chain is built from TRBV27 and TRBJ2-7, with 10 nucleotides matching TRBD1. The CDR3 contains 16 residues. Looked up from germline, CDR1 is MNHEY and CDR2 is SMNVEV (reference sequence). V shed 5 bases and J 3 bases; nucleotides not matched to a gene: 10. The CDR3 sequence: CASSPRTGGRGYEQYF. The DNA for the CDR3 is TGTGCCAGCAGTCCACGGACAGGGGGACGTGGCTACGAGCAGTACTTC.

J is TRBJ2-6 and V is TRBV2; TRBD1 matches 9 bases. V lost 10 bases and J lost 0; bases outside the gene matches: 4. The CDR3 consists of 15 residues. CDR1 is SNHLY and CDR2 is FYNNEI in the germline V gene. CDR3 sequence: CATRDRVSGANVLTF. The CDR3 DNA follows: TGTGCCACCCGGGACAGGGTCTCTGGGGCCAACGTCCTGACTTTC.

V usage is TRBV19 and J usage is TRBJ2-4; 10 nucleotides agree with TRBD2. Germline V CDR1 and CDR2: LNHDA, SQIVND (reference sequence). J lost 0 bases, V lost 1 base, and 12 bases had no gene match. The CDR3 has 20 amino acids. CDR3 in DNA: TGTGCCAGTAGTATAGCCGGGTTTAGCGGGAGGAAACTAGCCAAAAACATTCAGTACTTC. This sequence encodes CASSIAGFSGRKLAKNIQYF. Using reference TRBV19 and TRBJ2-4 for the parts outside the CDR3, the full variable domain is DGGITQSPKYLFRKEGQNVTLSCEQNLNHDAMYWYRQDPGQGLRLIYYSQIVNDFQKGDIAEGYSVSREKKESFPLTVTSAQKNPTAFYLCASSIAGFSGRKLAKNIQYFGAGTRLSVL.

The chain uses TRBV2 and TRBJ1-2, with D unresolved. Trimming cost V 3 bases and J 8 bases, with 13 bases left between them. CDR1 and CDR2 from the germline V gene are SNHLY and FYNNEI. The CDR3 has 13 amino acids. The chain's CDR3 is CASSDSNRVGYTF. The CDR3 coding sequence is TGTGCCAGCAGTGACTCGAACCGCGTGGGCTACACCTTC.

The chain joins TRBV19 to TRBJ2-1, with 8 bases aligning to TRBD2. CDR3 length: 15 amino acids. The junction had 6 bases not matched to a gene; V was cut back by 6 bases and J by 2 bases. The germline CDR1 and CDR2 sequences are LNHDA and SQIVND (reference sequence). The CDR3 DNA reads TGTGCCAGTAGGGCACGGGAGGGAGCCTACAATGAGCAGTTCTTC. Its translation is CASRAREGAYNEQFF.

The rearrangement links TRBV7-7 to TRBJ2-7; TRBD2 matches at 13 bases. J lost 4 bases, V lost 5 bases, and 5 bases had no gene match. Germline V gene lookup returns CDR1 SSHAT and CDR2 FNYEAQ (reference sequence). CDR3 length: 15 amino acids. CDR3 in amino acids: CASSRGTSGVYEQYF. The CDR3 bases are TGTGCCAGCAGCCGCGGGACTAGCGGGGTTTACGAGCAGTACTTC.

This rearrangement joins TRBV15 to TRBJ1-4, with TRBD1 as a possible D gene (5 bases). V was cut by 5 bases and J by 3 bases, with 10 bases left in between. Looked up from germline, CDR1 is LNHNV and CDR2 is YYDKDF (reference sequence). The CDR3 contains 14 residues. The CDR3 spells CATSSRAANEKLFF. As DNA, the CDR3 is TGTGCCACCAGCTCCAGGGCAGCTAATGAAAAACTGTTTTTT.

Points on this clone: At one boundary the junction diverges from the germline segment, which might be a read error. CDR3 bases: TGTGCCAGCAGCCGCGAGCCAAGTCTAGAGGGCTGCACCTTC. Translation gives CASSREPSLEGCTF. The J gene is TRBJ1-2, the V gene TRBV4-2; D is uncertain. The CDR3 sequence is 14 residues long. Germline-derived CDR1 and CDR2 are LGHNA and YNFKEQ.

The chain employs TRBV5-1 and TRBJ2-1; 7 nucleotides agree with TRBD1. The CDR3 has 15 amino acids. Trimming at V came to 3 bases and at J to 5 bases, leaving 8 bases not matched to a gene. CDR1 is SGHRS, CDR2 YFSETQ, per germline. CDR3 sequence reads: CASSSLQGSDNEQFF. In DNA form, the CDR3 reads TGCGCCAGCAGCTCCCTACAGGGGTCGGACAATGAGCAGTTCTTC.

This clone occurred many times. The CDR3 sequence: CASSPRTSGYTF. The CDR3 DNA sequence: TGTGCCAGCAGCCCCCGGACATCTGGCTACACCTTC. This sequence joins TRBV7-2 and TRBJ1-2; D may be TRBD1 (5 bases). This CDR3 contains 12 residues. Trimming stripped 5 bases from V and 7 bases from J, with 11 bases between. Looked up from germline, CDR1 is SGHTA and CDR2 is FQGNSA.

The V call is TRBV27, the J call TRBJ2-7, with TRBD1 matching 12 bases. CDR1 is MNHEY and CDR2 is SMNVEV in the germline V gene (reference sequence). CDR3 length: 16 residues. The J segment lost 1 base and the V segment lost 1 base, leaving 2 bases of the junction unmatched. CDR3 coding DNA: TGTGCCAGCAGTTTATGGGGACAGGGGGCTTCCTACGAGCAGTACTTC. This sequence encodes CASSLWGQGASYEQYF.

The CDR3 region is CASSAPSVGTGYGYTF. CDR3 coding DNA: TGTGCCAGCAGCGCGCCTTCAGTAGGGACAGGCTATGGCTACACCTTC. V usage is TRBV9 and J usage is TRBJ1-2; 8 nucleotides align to TRBD1. CDR1 and CDR2 (germline): SGDLS, YYNGEE. The CDR3 spans 16 residues. V lost 3 bases to trimming and J lost 4 bases; unmatched junction nucleotides: 11.